This TCR beta chain was sequenced in a study of blood T cells in healthy people across ages. Using a J-beta primer mix together with a sample-barcoded 5' primer, a second PCR was run for about 7 to 12 cycles. Via MiXCR, TCRdb re-called the 5' RACE reads, giving one row per CDR3 protein. The table lists approximately 780,000 distinct CDR3 sequences, 20% to 30% of them singletons. Overall study results and limits: Age advanced and TCR beta diversity per million T cells fell, roughly linearly. No one knew whether donors had CMV, which possibly confounded expanded clonotype changes.

This CDR3 spans 15 amino acids. Germline V CDR1 and CDR2: SGHRS, YFSETQ. Of note for this clonotype: Its antigen remains unknown.

This same sample was also part of a study on T cells of mothers and their children. As reported in that work: Random nucleotides (2-4) and sample barcodes were added by the M1S primer used in the second PCR. Mother-child pairs who were related displayed a slightly higher overlap than unrelated pairs, a difference that was non-significant.

This sequence originates from a boy between 10 and 17 years old in good health. The chain has TRBV5-1 and TRBJ2-7; 9 bases are shared with TRBD2. With the DNA end fitting TRBJ2-1 better, the J assignment may be wrong. The sample taken for sequencing was blood. The CDR3: CASSLGGGAFNEQFF. The CDR3 DNA follows: TGCGCCAGCAGCTTGGGCGGGGGGGCCTTCAATGAGCAGTTCTTC.